This T cell receptor beta chain derives from a study of blood T cell repertoires in COVID-19 (dated by TCRdb to between 2020 and 2021). About the investigation overall: Collaborator samples came from the United States, Italy and Spain and covered acute and convalescent phases of COVID-19. The material from the prospective study consisted of cDNA or gDNA derived from T cells, B-cell-depleted T cells, or PBMCs. Subjects who had been exposed to COVID-19, were actively infected with it, or had recovered from it provided the deeply sampled blood TCRbeta repertoires that made up the dataset. The repertoires were released in a freely available public database intended as a resource for research on the immune response to SARS-CoV-2. Samples came from the ongoing ImmuneRACE study (first 160 participants) plus 1,254 subjects from 6 global collaborators. Sample metadata almost always included a de-identified subject ID, COVID-19 status, age in years and sex. Where available, HLA class I and class II types were obtained from metadata supplied by the sample provider rather than from assay-based typing.

Here is what the overall study found, with its caveats: How much clinical and demographic metadata was included differed by source and by participant, and the metadata was provided uncurated.

Participants in the prospective study were enrolled through a virtual design, were aged about 18 to 100 years, and lived in approximately 25 United States geographic areas. In the prospective study, participants were assigned to cohorts based on the clinical history participants reported in a screening survey and a study questionnaire. Recovered participants in ImmuneRACE Cohort 3 were defined as having two consecutive negative NP/OP PCR tests, clearance from a healthcare professional, or resolution of symptoms. Mobile phlebotomists in the prospective study collected whole blood, serum and a nasopharyngeal or oropharyngeal swab from every participant. Over an approximately 2-month period, participants in the prospective study had the option of providing additional blood draws and questionnaires. Blood samples from the prospective study were shipped frozen or at room temperature prior to DNA extraction.

With regard to this clone: The target of this receptor is not known. No base-level quality is on record; no much larger clone is a single base apart.

TCRbeta CDR3 regions were amplified from genomic DNA using the immunoSEQ Assay, a bias-controlled multiplex PCR. As for the original processing: Nucleated cell counts per sample were estimated from amplification of reference gene primers within the assay. Sequence reads were collapsed and filtered to measure the absolute abundance of every unique TCRbeta CDR3 rearrangement. Productive Simpson clonality was computed per sample as the square root of Simpson's diversity index over productive rearrangements. Here the immuneACCESS table is served through TCRdb, limited to in-frame sequences with V and J called. Missing clones are a known gap in these copies; in checked studies unresolved V genes cover under half, and the rest lacks a known reason. The V and J calls and clone size are taken from that table; D and trimming were inferred from the DNA. The sample profile shows some 400,000 clones; roughly 86% of them were found once. The ten biggest clones cover 1.5% to 2% of the sample.

What was sequenced was PBMCs or T cells enriched from blood (not recorded which). The receptor was isolated from a young woman who had recovered from COVID-19.

The nucleotides read TGCGCCAGCAGCCAAGTAGAGGGTACTGGGGCCAACGTCCTGACTTTC. Its protein is CASSQVEGTGANVLTF. The V and J genes are TRBV4-3 and TRBJ2-6; D gene: possibly TRBD2, on 5 matching bases. Spanning cysteine to phenylalanine, the CDR3 consists of 16 amino acids. Kept here is only the CDR3 DNA, which spans 48 bases and is read in frame from base 1. Trimming at the junction amounts to 1 base on V and 2 bases on J, and the germline ends lie 9 bases apart. CDR1 and CDR2 are drawn from the germline V gene: LGHNA, YSLEER.